The sequence of this T cell receptor (beta chain) was determined in a study of blood T cell repertoires in COVID-19. Study information: Collection of acute and convalescent COVID-19 samples took place in the United States, Italy and Spain.

Germline V lookup: CDR1 SGHAT, CDR2 FQNNGV. The trim removed 5 bases at V and 4 bases at J, leaving 11 bases unmatched. The CDR3 length is 18 residues. Original data processing: Scientists estimated how many nucleated cells there were by amplifying reference gene primers. Profiled with immunoSEQ multiplex PCR; TCRdb holds only in-frame clones, not every one. Clone size and the V and J calls come from that table; the DNA yielded D and trimming. This sample has some 130,000 clones, with over 75% found just once. This sequence joins TRBV11-2 and TRBJ2-7; 16 bases are a match to TRBD2. This clonotype originated in a man in his forties with active or convalescent COVID-19. Sequencing was carried out using peripheral blood. This CDR3 reads CASSPTSGLAGGLYEQYF. The CDR3 DNA sequence: TGTGCCAGCAGCCCCACCTCGGGACTAGCGGGGGGGCTGTACGAGCAGTACTTC.